This entry features one T cell receptor beta chain sequence. The antigen is not known. A CD45RA-negative memory subset and a CD45RA+ naive subset were separated from the CD4+ cells. Authors' processing steps: For the immunoSEQ data, sequences were junction-only without quality scores, so filtering differed. Repertoires were generated with immunoSEQ multiplex PCR, while TCRdb's copy carries only in-frame clones and drops some. V and J calls and clone size follow that table, whereas D and trimming were derived from the DNA. The data contain approximately 2.1 million clones, approximately 93% of them singletons. This sample is drawn from a study of shared clonotypes between healthy human individuals. CDR3 size: 14 residues. The junction had 7 bases not matched to a gene; V was cut back by 3 bases and J by 6 bases. In germline, CDR1 is SGHNT, CDR2 YYREEE (reference sequence). Regarding the study as a whole: Large depth notwithstanding, sorted-subset sequencing proved incomplete by rarefaction. Several donors shared approximately 5% of their naive CD4 clonotypes.

The TCR sequence derives from a man aged 18 to 29 in good health. Some clones in this sample may be carry-over from other donors' samples. The specimen sequenced was naive CD4+ T cells from PBMCs. Indicated subset: CD45RA+ positively selected. The chain uses TRBV5-4 and TRBJ2-3; the match to TRBD1 covers 7 bases. DNA for the CDR3: TGTGCCAGCAGCTCCGACAGGGTTTCGGATACGCAGTATTTT. It translates to CASSSDRVSDTQYF.